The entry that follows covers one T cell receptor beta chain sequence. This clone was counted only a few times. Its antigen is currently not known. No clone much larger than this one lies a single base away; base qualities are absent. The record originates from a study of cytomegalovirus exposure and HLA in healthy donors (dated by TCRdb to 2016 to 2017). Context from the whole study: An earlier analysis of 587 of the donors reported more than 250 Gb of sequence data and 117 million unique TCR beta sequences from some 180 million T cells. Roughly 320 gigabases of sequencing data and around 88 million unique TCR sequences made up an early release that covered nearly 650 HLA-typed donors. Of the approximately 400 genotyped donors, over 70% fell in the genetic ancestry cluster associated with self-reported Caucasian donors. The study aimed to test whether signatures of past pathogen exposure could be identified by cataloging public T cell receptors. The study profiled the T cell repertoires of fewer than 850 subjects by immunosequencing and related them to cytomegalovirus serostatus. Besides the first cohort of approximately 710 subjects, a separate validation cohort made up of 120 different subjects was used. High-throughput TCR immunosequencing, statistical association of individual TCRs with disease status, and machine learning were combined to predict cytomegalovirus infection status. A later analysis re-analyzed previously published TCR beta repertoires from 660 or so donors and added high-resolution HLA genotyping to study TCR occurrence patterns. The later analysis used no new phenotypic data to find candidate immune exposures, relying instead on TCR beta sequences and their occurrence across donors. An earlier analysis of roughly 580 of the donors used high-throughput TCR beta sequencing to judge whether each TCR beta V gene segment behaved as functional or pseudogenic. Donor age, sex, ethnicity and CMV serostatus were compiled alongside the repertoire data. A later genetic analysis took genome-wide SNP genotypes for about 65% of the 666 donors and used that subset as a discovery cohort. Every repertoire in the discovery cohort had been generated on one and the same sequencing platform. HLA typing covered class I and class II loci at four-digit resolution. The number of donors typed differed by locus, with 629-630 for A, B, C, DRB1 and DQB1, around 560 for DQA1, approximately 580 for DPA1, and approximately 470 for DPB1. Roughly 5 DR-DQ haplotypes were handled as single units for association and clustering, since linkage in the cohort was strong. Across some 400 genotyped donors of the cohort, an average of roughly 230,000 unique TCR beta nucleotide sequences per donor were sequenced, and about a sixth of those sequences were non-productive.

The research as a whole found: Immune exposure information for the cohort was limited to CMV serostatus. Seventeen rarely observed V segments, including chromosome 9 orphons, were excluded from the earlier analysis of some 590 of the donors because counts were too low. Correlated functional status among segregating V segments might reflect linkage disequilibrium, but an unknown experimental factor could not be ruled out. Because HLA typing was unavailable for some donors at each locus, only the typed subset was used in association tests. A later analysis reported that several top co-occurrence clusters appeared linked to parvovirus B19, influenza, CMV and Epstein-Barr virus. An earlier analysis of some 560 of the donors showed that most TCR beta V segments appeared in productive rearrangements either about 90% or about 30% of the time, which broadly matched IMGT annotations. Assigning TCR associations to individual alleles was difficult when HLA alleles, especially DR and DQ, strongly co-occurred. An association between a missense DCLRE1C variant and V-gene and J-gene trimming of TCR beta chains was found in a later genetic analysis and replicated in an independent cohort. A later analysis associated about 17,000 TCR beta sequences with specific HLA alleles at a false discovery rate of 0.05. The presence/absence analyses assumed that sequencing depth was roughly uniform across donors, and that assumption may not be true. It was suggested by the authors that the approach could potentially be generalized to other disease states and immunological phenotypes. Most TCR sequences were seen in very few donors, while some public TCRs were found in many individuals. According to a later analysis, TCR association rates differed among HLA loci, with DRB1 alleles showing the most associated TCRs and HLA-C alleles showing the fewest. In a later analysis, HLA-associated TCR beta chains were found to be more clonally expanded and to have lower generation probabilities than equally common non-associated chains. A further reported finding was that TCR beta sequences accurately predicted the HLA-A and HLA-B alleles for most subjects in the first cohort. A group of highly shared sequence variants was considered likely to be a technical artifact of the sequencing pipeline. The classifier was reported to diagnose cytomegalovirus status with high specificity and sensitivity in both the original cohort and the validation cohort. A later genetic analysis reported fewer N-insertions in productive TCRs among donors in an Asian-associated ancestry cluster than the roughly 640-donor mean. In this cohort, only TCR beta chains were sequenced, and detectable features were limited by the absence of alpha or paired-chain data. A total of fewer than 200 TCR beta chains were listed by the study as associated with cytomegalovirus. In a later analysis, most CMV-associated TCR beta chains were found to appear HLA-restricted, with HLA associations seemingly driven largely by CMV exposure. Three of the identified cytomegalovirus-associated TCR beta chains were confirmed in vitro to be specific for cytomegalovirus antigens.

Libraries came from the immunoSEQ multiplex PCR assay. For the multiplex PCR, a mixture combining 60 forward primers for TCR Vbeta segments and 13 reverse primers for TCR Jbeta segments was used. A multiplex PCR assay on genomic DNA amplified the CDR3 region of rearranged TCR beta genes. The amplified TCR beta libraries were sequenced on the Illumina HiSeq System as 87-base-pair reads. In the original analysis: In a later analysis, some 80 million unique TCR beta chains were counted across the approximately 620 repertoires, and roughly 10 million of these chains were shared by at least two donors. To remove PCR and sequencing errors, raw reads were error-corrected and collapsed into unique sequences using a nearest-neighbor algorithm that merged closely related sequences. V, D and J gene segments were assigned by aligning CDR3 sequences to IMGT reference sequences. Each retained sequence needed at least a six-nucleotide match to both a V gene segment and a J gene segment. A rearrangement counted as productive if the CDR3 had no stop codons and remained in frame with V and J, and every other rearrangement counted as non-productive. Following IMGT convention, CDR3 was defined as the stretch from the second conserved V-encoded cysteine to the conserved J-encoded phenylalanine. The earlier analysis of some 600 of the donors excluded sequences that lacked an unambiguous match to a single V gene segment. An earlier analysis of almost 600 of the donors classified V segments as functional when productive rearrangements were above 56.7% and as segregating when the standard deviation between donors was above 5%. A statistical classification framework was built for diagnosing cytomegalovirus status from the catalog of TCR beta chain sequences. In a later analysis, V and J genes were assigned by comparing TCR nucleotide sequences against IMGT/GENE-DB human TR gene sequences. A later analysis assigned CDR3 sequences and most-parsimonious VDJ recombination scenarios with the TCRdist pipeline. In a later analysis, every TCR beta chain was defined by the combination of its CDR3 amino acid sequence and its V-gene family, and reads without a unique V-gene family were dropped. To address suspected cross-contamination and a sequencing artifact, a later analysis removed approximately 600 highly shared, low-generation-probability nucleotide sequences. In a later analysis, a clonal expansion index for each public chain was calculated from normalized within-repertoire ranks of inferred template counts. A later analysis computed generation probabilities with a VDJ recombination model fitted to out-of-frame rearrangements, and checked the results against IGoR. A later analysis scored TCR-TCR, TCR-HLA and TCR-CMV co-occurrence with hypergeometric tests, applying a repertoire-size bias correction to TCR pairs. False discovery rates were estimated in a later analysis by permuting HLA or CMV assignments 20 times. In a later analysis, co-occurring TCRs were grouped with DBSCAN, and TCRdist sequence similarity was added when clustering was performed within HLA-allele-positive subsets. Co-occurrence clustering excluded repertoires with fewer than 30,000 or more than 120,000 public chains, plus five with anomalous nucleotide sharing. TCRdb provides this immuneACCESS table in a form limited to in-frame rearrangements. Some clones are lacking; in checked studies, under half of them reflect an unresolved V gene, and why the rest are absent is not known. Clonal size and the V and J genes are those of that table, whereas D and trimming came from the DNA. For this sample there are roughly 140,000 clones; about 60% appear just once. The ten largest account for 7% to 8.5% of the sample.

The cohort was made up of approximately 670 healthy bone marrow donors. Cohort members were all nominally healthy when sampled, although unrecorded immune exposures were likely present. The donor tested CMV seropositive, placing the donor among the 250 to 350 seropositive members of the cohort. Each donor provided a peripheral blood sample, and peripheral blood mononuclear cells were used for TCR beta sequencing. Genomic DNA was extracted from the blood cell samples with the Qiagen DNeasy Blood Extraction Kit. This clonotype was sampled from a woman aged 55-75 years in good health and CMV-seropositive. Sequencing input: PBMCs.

The sequence in DNA is TGTGCCAGCTTGAGAACTTACTCCTACGAGCAGTACTTC. Its protein is CASLRTYSYEQYF. The sequence joins TRBV6-1 to TRBJ2-7; the D gene is not confidently resolved. V loses 8 bases, J loses 0 bases, and the germline ends lie 11 bases apart. The CDR3, cysteine through phenylalanine, is 13 amino acids long. Just CDR3 DNA is preserved here, 39 bases in frame from base 1. As encoded in the germline V gene, CDR1 is MNHNS while CDR2 is SASEGT.